The rows below give T cell receptor beta chains drawn from one sample of a study of human T cells and chemical hapten exposure. Using its own MiXCR run on the RACE reads, TCRdb lists one record per CDR3 protein. The data contain under 200,000 distinct CDR3 sequences, 25% to 35% of them singletons. The specimen comprised whole blood, sampled in connection with sensitization to the hapten diphenylcyclopropenone (DPC). The source of these receptors is a woman in her twenties or thirties with alopecia areata. Some clones in this sample may be carry-over from other donors' samples. Each CDR3 is given with its conserved first and last residue. A D gene is named only where the DNA matches it firmly. Only part of the rows carry a size: once, few, many, or a class if the clone is expanded.

D gene	V gene	J gene	clone size	CDR3 protein	CDR3 DNA
.	TRBV28	TRBJ1-1	few	CASSVTRGGTEAFF	TGTGCCAGCAGTGTCACAAGGGGGGGCACTGAAGCTTTCTTT
TRBD1	TRBV29-1	TRBJ2-7	.	CSVEVVNGQGSYYEQYF	TGCAGCGTTGAAGTTGTAAATGGACAGGGGTCGTACTACGAGCAGTACTTC
TRBD2	TRBV2	TRBJ2-1	.	CASGPGTRYPNEQFF	TGTGCCAGCGGCCCGGGGACTAGGTATCCCAATGAGCAGTTCTTC
.	TRBV12-3/TRBV12-4	TRBJ2-2	few	CASSLGVTTGELFF	TGTGCCAGCAGTTTGGGGGTAACCACCGGGGAGCTGTTTTTT
.	TRBV7-2	TRBJ1-5	.	CASSTRGDQPQHF	TGTGCCAGCAGCACAAGGGGGGATCAGCCCCAGCATTTT
TRBD2	TRBV7-2	TRBJ2-5	.	CASAGGPQETQYF	TGTGCCAGTGCGGGGGGACCACAAGAGACCCAGTACTTC
.	TRBV29-1	TRBJ2-1	.	CSVESRQSRWVNEQFF	TGCAGCGTTGAAAGTCGACAGTCCCGATGGGTCAATGAGCAGTTCTTC
.	TRBV19	TRBJ2-1	few	CASSNLGPGAYEQFF	TGTGCCAGTAGCAATCTCGGTCCGGGGGCCTATGAGCAGTTCTTC
.	TRBV29-1	TRBJ2-2	.	CSVRGTLNTGELFF	TGCAGCGTGAGAGGGACATTAAACACCGGGGAGCTGTTTTTT
TRBD1	TRBV28	TRBJ2-7	.	CASSQDRVPYEQYF	TGTGCCAGCAGCCAGGACAGGGTGCCCTACGAGCAGTACTTC
.	TRBV2	TRBJ1-1	.	CASSVQGGDSEAFF	TGTGCCAGCAGTGTACAGGGTGGGGACTCTGAAGCTTTCTTT
TRBD1	TRBV20-1	TRBJ1-1	.	CSARTGRGSEAFF	TGCAGTGCCAGGACAGGTCGGGGTAGTGAAGCTTTCTTT
TRBD1	TRBV5-5	TRBJ2-3	.	CASSLGDSLTDTQYF	TGTGCCAGCAGCTTGGGGGACAGCCTAACAGATACGCAGTATTTT
TRBD1	TRBV29-1	TRBJ2-2	.	CSGRGRRNTGELFF	TGCAGCGGAAGGGGGCGGAGGAACACCGGGGAGCTGTTTTTT
.	TRBV29-1	TRBJ2-3	.	CSVVTGASGTDTQYF	TGCAGCGTTGTAACGGGCGCTAGCGGCACAGATACGCAGTATTTT
.	TRBV11-2	TRBJ2-7	few	CASSLVQGQSEQYF	TGTGCCAGCAGCTTAGTTCAGGGGCAGAGCGAGCAGTACTTC
.	TRBV28	TRBJ1-5	.	CATWATFRNQPQHF	TGTGCCACCTGGGCCACCTTTAGAAATCAGCCCCAGCATTTT
TRBD1	TRBV28	TRBJ2-2	few	CASRLDRFTGELFF	TGTGCCAGCAGGTTGGACAGGTTCACCGGGGAGCTGTTTTTT
.	TRBV6-5	TRBJ2-6	.	CASSYGWAGANVLTF	TGTGCCAGCAGTTACGGGTGGGCTGGGGCCAACGTCCTGACTTTC